The clone carrying this TCR beta chain was detected only a few times. Antigen: not known. The TCR beta library used iRepertoire HTBI primers with Arm-PCR amplification of CDR3. TCRdb reprocessed the multiplex PCR reads via MiXCR and lists one record per CDR3 protein. Among 700,000 or so distinct CDR3 sequences listed, around 32% were seen once. This sample stems from a study of regulatory T cells in long-lasting Graves disease. Overall study findings and caveats: A greater number of public clonotypes (fewer than 3,000) was shared by persistent patients than by new patients (roughly 880).

CDR3 size: 15 residues. V lost 3 bases and J 0 bases, leaving 11 bases between the germline ends. Looked up from germline, CDR1 is LNHDA and CDR2 is SQIVND (reference sequence). Time point reported: persistent/refractory GD, antithyroid drugs over 5 years with positive TRAb. There was RNA extracted from PBMCs, and the TCR library was made from it. The rearrangement joins TRBV19 to TRBJ1-1; maybe TRBD1 (5 bases). The sample consisted of peripheral blood mononuclear cells (PBMCs), taken when the disease was refractory, from a patient treated with antithyroid drugs. The clonotype originates from a female donor with Graves disease. The CDR3 protein is CASSIWGSLNTEAFF. The CDR3 DNA sequence: TGTGCCAGTAGTATTTGGGGGAGCTTGAACACTGAAGCTTTCTTT. Combining the CDR3 with reference TRBV19 and TRBJ1-1 gives the whole variable domain DGGITQSPKYLFRKEGQNVTLSCEQNLNHDAMYWYRQDPGQGLRLIYYSQIVNDFQKGDIAEGYSVSREKKESFPLTVTSAQKNPTAFYLCASSIWGSLNTEAFFGQGTRLTVV.